These 12 T cell receptor beta chains came from one sample sequenced in a study of cytomegalovirus exposure and HLA in healthy donors. PCR was performed using 60 Vbeta and 13 Jbeta primers. Assay: immunoSEQ multiplex PCR; the TCRdb copy retains only in-frame clones and omits some. The sample lists 150,000 to 200,000 clones, roughly four fifths occurring once. The sequenced material came from PBMCs. The receptors were sampled from a woman aged 45-59 years in good health and CMV-seropositive.

The chain employs TRBV7-6 and TRBJ1-3; 10 nucleotides align to TRBD1. Per the germline V gene, CDR1 is SGHVS and CDR2 is FNYEAQ. The V gene end was trimmed by 5 bases and the J gene end by 5 bases; junction bases not matched to a gene: 6. The CDR3 has 15 amino acids. The CDR3 spells CASSPSTGGRNTIYF. DNA of the CDR3: TGTGCCAGCAGCCCATCGACAGGGGGCCGAAACACCATATATTTT.

The chain employs TRBV6-1 and TRBJ2-1, with TRBD2 as a possible D gene (5 bases). The V gene lost 2 bases and the J gene lost 2 bases, with 7 bases spanning the gap. The length of the CDR3 is 14 residues. Germline V gives CDR1 MNHNS, CDR2 SASEGT. CDR3 region: CASSEQRAYNEQFF. DNA for the CDR3: TGTGCCAGCAGTGAACAGAGGGCCTACAATGAGCAGTTCTTC.

This chain connects TRBV25-1 to TRBJ1-3; TRBD1 is a possible D gene (5 bases). Trimming removed 6 bases at V and 0 bases at J, with 15 bases between. CDR1 is MGHDK, CDR2 SYGVNS, per germline. The CDR3 has 16 amino acids. Here the CDR3 DNA reads TGTGCCAGCAGACGGGGGGAATCGGCCTCTGGAAACACCATATATTTT. Its protein is CASRRGESASGNTIYF.

CDR3 sequence: CASSPRDRGTNYGYTF. CDR3 nucleotide sequence: TGTGCCAGCAGCCCCCGGGACAGGGGAACTAACTATGGCTACACCTTC. V is TRBV5-8 and J is TRBJ1-2, with 10 bases lining up with TRBD1. Trimming took 4 bases from V and 0 from J; bases not matched to a gene: 6. The length of the CDR3 is 16 residues. Germline loops: CDR1 SGHTS, CDR2 YDEGEE.

The chain recombines TRBV7-9 with TRBJ1-5; D unclear. Trimming removed 1 base at V and 0 bases at J, with 7 bases between. The germline V gene has CDR1 SEHNR and CDR2 FQNEAQ (reference sequence). CDR3 length: 15 residues. The CDR3 region is CASSLDYGSNQPQHF. The CDR3 DNA reads TGTGCCAGCAGCTTAGATTACGGTAGCAATCAGCCCCAGCATTTT.

This chain joins TRBV5-4 and TRBJ1-1; D is uncertain. With 0 bases removed from V and 4 bases from J, the gap between germline ends came to 13 bases. CDR1 is SGHNT, CDR2 YYREEE, per germline (reference sequence). The CDR3 has 15 amino acids. CDR3 nucleotides: TGTGCCAGCAGCTTGGCCTTGAGAGGGCCCACTGAAGCTTTCTTT. Residues: CASSLALRGPTEAFF.

The genes are TRBV27 and TRBJ1-1, with D possibly being TRBD1 (5 bases). Trimming took off 5 bases at V and 3 bases at J, with 13 bases between the two ends. The germline gives CDR1 MNHEY, CDR2 SMNVEV (reference sequence). This CDR3 has 14 residues. The DNA for the CDR3 is TGTGCCAGCAGTGCTTCAGCGGGGCACACTGAAGCTTTCTTT. Translation: CASSASAGHTEAFF.

The chain combines TRBV4-2 with TRBJ2-3; the match to TRBD2 covers 11 bases. V was clipped by 3 bases and J by 4 bases; unmatched bases: 6. The germline V gene encodes CDR1 LGHNA and CDR2 YNFKEQ. This CDR3 comprises 16 residues. CDR3 bases: TGTGCCAGCAGCCAGAATAGCGGGGGGGCATCAGATACGCAGTATTTT. Protein sequence: CASSQNSGGASDTQYF.

A single count supports this clone. The CDR3 loop reads CASSPSPSYNEQFF. CDR3 sequence (DNA): TGCGCCAGCAGCCCCTCCCCTTCCTACAATGAGCAGTTCTTC. J is TRBJ2-1 and V is TRBV4-1; no definite D call. The ends were cut back, 4 bases at V and 1 base at J, with 8 bases in the middle. The CDR3 sequence is 14 residues long. Germline loops: CDR1 MGHRA, CDR2 YSYEKL.

The chain recombines TRBV5-8 with TRBJ2-2, with 9 bases aligning to TRBD1. Germline V gene data show CDR1 as SGHTS and CDR2 as YDEGEE. After removal of 5 bases from V and 2 bases from J, the junction contained 4 bases not matched to a gene. This CDR3 comprises 15 residues. Here the CDR3 DNA reads TGTGCCAGCAGACACAGGGGGCGAAACACCGGGGAGCTGTTTTTT. Amino acids: CASRHRGRNTGELFF.

The gene calls are TRBV7-9 and TRBJ1-6, with D perhaps matching TRBD1 (5 bases). Germline V CDR1 and CDR2: SEHNR, FQNEAQ (reference sequence). Trimming removed 5 bases from V and 9 bases from J, with 17 bases in between. CDR3 length: 15 amino acids. The CDR3 nucleotides read TGTGCCAGCAGCCCCAGGGAGGGCGGGGGTTCACCCCTCCACTTT. Protein product: CASSPREGGGSPLHF.

V and J are TRBV30 and TRBJ2-7; TRBD1 matches 12 bases. CDR1 GTSNPN and CDR2 SVGIG come from the germline V gene (reference sequence). Germline trimming cut 5 bases from V and 7 bases from J; bases unmatched to any gene: 9. There are 14 residues in the CDR3. CDR3 region: CAWVGGQGAFEQYF. CDR3 sequence (DNA): TGTGCCTGGGTCGGGGGACAGGGGGCGTTTGAGCAGTACTTC.